These 24 T cell receptor delta chains share one sample of origin, sequenced in a study of gamma-delta T cells after stem cell transplantation. TCRdb fed the RT-PCR reads into CATT to redo clone calling. The sample has about 1,600 delta-chain clones, approximately 50% seen once; the top ten hold around 52%. Sequencing input: gamma-delta T cells. These receptors came from a human donor. It is not recorded whose cells these are; they may come from a transplant donor.

The J gene is TRDJ1, the V gene TRDV2; 7 bases fit TRDD3. The trim removed 3 bases at V and 4 bases at J, leaving 7 bases unmatched. The CDR3 has 14 amino acids. CDR1 is GEAIGNYY, CDR2 EKD, per germline. The CDR3 loop is CACDALGGSDKLIF. In nucleotides, the CDR3 is TGTGCCTGTGACGCTCTGGGGGGTAGCGATAAACTCATCTTT.

The chain carries TRDV2 and TRDJ1; the match to TRDD3 covers 7 bases. The germline V gene encodes CDR1 GEAIGNYY and CDR2 EKD. The J segment lost 4 bases and the V segment lost 1 base, leaving 11 bases of the junction unmatched. CDR3 length: 16 residues. CDR3 bases: TGTGCCTGTGACACTCTACTGGGGACACGGGGCGATAAACTCATCTTT. Translated: CACDTLLGTRGDKLIF.

Remarks on this clone: Other DNA sequences of this sample code for an identical CDR3. The rearrangement links TRDV2 to TRDJ1; 9 bases map to TRDD3. The germline V gene has CDR1 GEAIGNYY and CDR2 EKD. This CDR3 is built from 18 residues. V lost 4 bases to trimming and J lost 1 base; unmatched junction nucleotides: 15. The CDR3 region has the DNA TGTGCCTGTGAGCCCCTCGACTGGGGGACCCGTCCCACCGATAAACTCATCTTT. It specifies CACEPLDWGTRPTDKLIF.

This clone is categorized as large. Other DNA sequences within the sample encode an identical CDR3. This sequence joins TRDV1 and TRDJ1; TRDD3 matches 11 bases. Germline V gene data show CDR1 as TSWWSYY and CDR2 as QGS. J lost 1 base, V lost 2 bases, and 18 bases had no gene match. CDR3 length: 21 amino acids. CDR3: CALGEDDWDRLGDRCTDKLIF. The CDR3 DNA is TGTGCTCTTGGGGAAGACGATTGGGACCGACTGGGGGATAGGTGCACCGATAAACTCATCTTT.

About this clone itself: A much larger clone lies one base from this, so it may be a read error. Within the sample, other DNA sequences also encode this same CDR3. The CDR3 bases are TGTGCCCTTGGGGAAGACGATCCTTCCTACTGGGGGGAACACACCGATAAACTCATCTTT. This codes for CALGEDDPSYWGEHTDKLIF. V and J are TRDV1 and TRDJ1, with TRDD2 as a possible D gene (9 bases). The germline V gene has CDR1 TSWWSYY and CDR2 QGS. The CDR3 has 20 residues.

The chain has TRDV2 and TRDJ1; 7 bases are a match to TRDD3. Per the germline V gene, CDR1 is GEAIGNYY and CDR2 is EKD. After removal of 3 bases from V and 0 bases from J, the junction contained 12 bases not matched to a gene. The CDR3 extends over 17 amino acids. CDR3: CACDPLGATPYTDKLIF. The CDR3 DNA reads TGTGCCTGTGACCCCCTGGGGGCTACCCCGTACACCGATAAACTCATCTTT.

The chain uses TRDV2 and TRDJ1; 11 bases map to TRDD3. Germline CDR1 is GEAIGNYY and CDR2 is EKD. The CDR3 runs 15 residues. V was clipped by 0 bases and J by 4 bases; unmatched bases: 3. The CDR3 protein is CACDTLGGYGDKLIF. The CDR3 DNA reads TGTGCCTGTGACACCCTTGGGGGATACGGCGATAAACTCATCTTT.

The J gene is TRDJ1, the V gene TRDV2; 10 bases agree with TRDD3. Trimming cost V 0 bases and J 0 bases; bases outside gene matches: 9. CDR1 and CDR2 from the germline V gene are GEAIGNYY and EKD. The CDR3 totals 18 residues. The CDR3 DNA reads TGTGCCTGTGACACCCTGGGGGATAGGCACACTTACACCGATAAACTCATCTTT. Protein product: CACDTLGDRHTYTDKLIF.

The chain couples TRDV2 to TRDJ1; 8 bases fit TRDD3. The CDR3 extends over 17 amino acids. The J segment lost 0 bases and the V segment lost 0 bases, leaving 8 bases of the junction unmatched. Per germline, CDR1 GEAIGNYY and CDR2 EKD. CDR3 loop: CACDTLGDSLYTDKLIF. CDR3 in DNA: TGTGCCTGTGACACCCTGGGGGACTCCCTCTACACCGATAAACTCATCTTT.

The chain has TRDV2 and TRDJ3; TRDD3 matches at 7 bases. CDR1 is GEAIGNYY and CDR2 is EKD in the germline V gene. The CDR3 has 20 amino acids. Germline trimming cut 1 base from V and 0 bases from J; bases unmatched to any gene: 11. This CDR3 reads CACDTLGATQSSWDTRQMFF. CDR3 in DNA: TGTGCCTGTGACACGCTGGGGGCTACCCAAAGCTCCTGGGACACCCGACAGATGTTTTTC.

Of note for this clone: The junction departs from germline at one end; a sequencing error may be responsible. The CDR3 DNA follows: TGTGCCTGTGACTCTCTGGGGGGATTCGATCTCCAGGGTACCGGCGATACACTCATCTTT. It translates to CACDSLGGFDLQGTGDTLIF. V and J are TRDV2 and TRDJ1; 7 bases agree with TRDD3. CDR1 and CDR2 (germline): GEAIGNYY, EKD. The CDR3 runs 20 residues.

By proportion, this clone is large (0.1 to 1%). The V and J genes are TRDV2 and TRDJ1; 9 positions agree with TRDD3. Trimming at V came to 3 bases and at J to 3 bases, leaving 4 bases not matched to a gene. CDR3 size: 14 residues. Germline V gene data show CDR1 as GEAIGNYY and CDR2 as EKD. The CDR3 here is CACDALGDSDKLIF. The CDR3, as DNA: TGTGCCTGTGACGCCCTGGGGGATTCCGATAAACTCATCTTT.

For this clone: This may stem from a read error, because a much larger clone lies one nucleotide away. This chain connects TRDV1 to TRDJ1; a weak D match, TRDD3 (6 bases). This CDR3 contains 20 residues. CDR1 TSWWSYY and CDR2 QGS come from the germline V gene. V was pared by 8 bases and J by 4 bases, with 35 bases between. CDR3 sequence: CALTLAPVETWGPYIDKLIF. CDR3 nucleotide sequence: TGTGCTCTTACATTAGCCCCTGTCGAGACCTGGGGCCCCTACATCGATAAACTCATCTTT.

This clone has more than one count but fewer than ten. The V call is TRDV1, the J call TRDJ1, with D perhaps matching TRDD3 (5 bases). This CDR3 comprises 16 residues. CDR1 is TSWWSYY, CDR2 QGS, per germline. Trimming pared 1 base from V and 4 bases from J, leaving 16 bases between. CDR3 DNA sequence: TGTGCTCTTGGGGAACCCACTTCTACTGGCGTCGATAAACTCATCTTT. Amino acids: CALGEPTSTGVDKLIF.

V gene TRDV2 combines with J gene TRDJ1; 7 bases are a match to TRDD3. The germline V gene has CDR1 GEAIGNYY and CDR2 EKD. With V trimmed by 3 bases and J by 4 bases, 10 bases remained unmatched. The CDR3 is 15 amino acids. The chain's CDR3 is CACDYIGGRNDKLIF. Written as DNA, the CDR3 is TGTGCCTGTGACTATATTGGGGGACGTAACGATAAACTCATCTTT.

The sample holds one count of this clone. A far larger clone differs by one base, so this is likely a read error. Within the sample, other DNA sequences also encode this same CDR3. The chain combines TRDV2 with TRDJ1; 12 bases align to TRDD3. This CDR3 spans 16 amino acids. From germline, CDR1 is GEAIGNYY and CDR2 EKD. The DNA of the CDR3 is TGTGCCTGTGACCCAATACTGGGGGATACCCCGAATAAGCTCATCTTT. It is translated as CACDPILGDTPNKLIF.

In regard to this clone: This probably arose from a read error, given a far larger clone one base away. Within the sample, other DNA sequences also encode this same CDR3. The V call is TRDV1, the J call TRDJ1, with 13 bases that match TRDD3. With V trimmed by 4 bases and J by 0 bases, 23 bases remained unmatched. Germline V gene lookup returns CDR1 TSWWSYY and CDR2 QGS. CDR3 size: 23 residues. In DNA, the CDR3 is TGTGCTCTTGGGGGAACCACTTCCTACCAGTACTGGGGGATACGCTTTTACACCGATAAACTCATCTTT. Its protein product is CALGGTTSYQYWGIRFYTDKLIF.

V gene TRDV2 combines with J gene TRDJ1; 11 bases line up with TRDD3. The V and J ends lost 3 bases and 0 bases, in that order; junction bases with no gene match: 8. The CDR3 runs 17 residues. Per the germline V gene, CDR1 is GEAIGNYY and CDR2 is EKD. The CDR3 loop reads CACDWLGDTGDTDKLIF. The CDR3 region has the DNA TGTGCCTGTGACTGGTTGGGGGATACGGGTGACACCGATAAACTCATCTTT.

The chain is built from TRDV2 and TRDJ3; 7 nucleotides line up with TRDD3. From germline, CDR1 is GEAIGNYY and CDR2 EKD. V lost 0 bases to trimming and J lost 2 bases; unmatched junction nucleotides: 21. This CDR3 contains 23 residues. In nucleotides, the CDR3 is TGTGCCTGTGACACCGTGCTCGCACGCCTCGGGGATATACCCCCCTGGGACACCCGACAGATGTTTTTC. This encodes CACDTVLARLGDIPPWDTRQMFF.

This clone was detected only a few times. One base separates it from a far larger clone, so it is likely a read error. Other nucleotide sequences in the sample specify the same CDR3. The gene calls are TRDV2 and TRDJ3, with 7 positions matching TRDD3. The CDR3 has 25 amino acids. Germline V lookup: CDR1 GEAIGNYY, CDR2 EKD. The J segment lost 1 base and the V segment lost 0 bases, leaving 26 bases of the junction unmatched. The CDR3 loop reads CACDTVSGWGTPLRLSSWDTRQMFF. CDR3 DNA: TGTGCCTGTGACACCGTGAGTGGGTGGGGGACCCCGCTTCGTTTATCGTCCTGGGACACCCGACAGATGTTTTTC.

This chain uses TRDV2 with TRDJ1, with 13 bases fitting TRDD3. Trimming took 3 bases from V and 2 from J; bases not matched to a gene: 14. Germline V CDR1 and CDR2: GEAIGNYY, EKD. This CDR3 is 19 amino acids long. CDR3 sequence (DNA): TGTGCCTGTGACCATCTTACTGGGGGATACGCGGTTCTAACCGATAAACTCATCTTT. Protein: CACDHLTGGYAVLTDKLIF.

Of note for this clone: Given a much more abundant clone one base away, this may be a read error. J is TRDJ1 and V is TRDV3; a weak D match, TRDD3 (5 bases). This CDR3 spans 17 amino acids. CDR1 and CDR2 (germline): TVYSNPD, GDNSRS (reference sequence). Trimming stripped 3 bases from V and 10 bases from J, with 33 bases between. The CDR3: CAFPGLGGREDEDVLIF. In nucleotides, the CDR3 is TGTGCCTTCCCAGGCCTGGGTGGACGTGAGGACGAAGACGTACTCATCTTT.

The J gene is TRDJ1, the V gene TRDV1; 13 bases match TRDD3. The CDR3 has 24 amino acids. The germline gives CDR1 TSWWSYY, CDR2 QGS. V trimming: 3 bases; J trimming: 0 bases; junction bases outside the gene matches: 25. For the CDR3, the DNA is TGTGCTCTTGGGGACTCCGTGGTCCTACTACCTTTACTGGGGGATACGGGGTACACCGATAAACTCATCTTT. Protein sequence: CALGDSVVLLPLLGDTGYTDKLIF.

V gene TRDV2 combines with J gene TRDJ1; TRDD3 agrees at 8 bases. The CDR3 extends over 17 amino acids. The trim removed 1 base at V and 9 bases at J, leaving 18 bases unmatched. Germline V gene data show CDR1 as GEAIGNYY and CDR2 as EKD. CDR3 sequence reads: CACDTLGETPLNSELIF. The CDR3 DNA sequence: TGTGCCTGTGACACGCTGGGGGAGACCCCCCTAAACAGTGAACTCATCTTT.